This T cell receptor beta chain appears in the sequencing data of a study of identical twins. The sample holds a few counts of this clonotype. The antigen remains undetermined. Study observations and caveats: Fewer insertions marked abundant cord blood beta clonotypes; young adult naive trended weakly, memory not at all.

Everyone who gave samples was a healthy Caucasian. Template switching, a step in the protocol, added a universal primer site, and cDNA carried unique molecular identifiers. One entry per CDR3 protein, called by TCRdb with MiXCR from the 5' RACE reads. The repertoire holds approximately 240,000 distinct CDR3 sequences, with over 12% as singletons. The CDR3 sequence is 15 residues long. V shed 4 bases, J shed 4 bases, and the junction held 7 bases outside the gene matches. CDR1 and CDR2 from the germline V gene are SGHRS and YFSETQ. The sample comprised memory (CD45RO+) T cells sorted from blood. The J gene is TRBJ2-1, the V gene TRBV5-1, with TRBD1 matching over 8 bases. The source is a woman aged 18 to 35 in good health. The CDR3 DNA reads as TGCGCCAGCAGCCCAGGGACAGGCGATTACAATGAGCAGTTCTTC. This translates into CASSPGTGDYNEQFF.